The source of this T cell receptor beta chain is a study of blood T cells in healthy people across ages. Turning to the study itself: Capturing about one barcoded beta molecule per two T cells was achieved by template switching. Findings and caveats of the study: PBMCs that were unsorted prevented a conclusive naive versus antigen-experienced comparison. Diversity was estimated from one million T cells, and these estimates were considered underestimates.

A minimum of 6 micrograms of total RNA was extracted per sample. Per the germline V gene, CDR1 is SGHTA and CDR2 is FQGNSA. V was pared by 3 bases and J by 0 bases, with 14 bases of the junction left unmatched. This CDR3 is 20 amino acids long. For this clonotype: The antigen is undetermined.

Sample-barcoded 5' priming and a J-beta primer mix drove a second PCR of roughly 7 to 11 cycles. TCRdb re-called the 5' RACE reads through MiXCR, storing one row per CDR3 protein. The sample includes roughly 700,000 distinct CDR3 sequences, 49% of them seen just once. The sequenced sample was blood. The chain combines TRBV7-2 with TRBJ2-1; 10 nucleotides line up with TRBD2. This clonotype was obtained from a woman aged 60-70 years in good health. CDR3: CASSFQTSGYYPSSYNEQFF. The CDR3 DNA sequence: TGTGCCAGCAGCTTCCAGACTAGCGGGTATTATCCAAGCTCCTACAATGAGCAGTTCTTC.